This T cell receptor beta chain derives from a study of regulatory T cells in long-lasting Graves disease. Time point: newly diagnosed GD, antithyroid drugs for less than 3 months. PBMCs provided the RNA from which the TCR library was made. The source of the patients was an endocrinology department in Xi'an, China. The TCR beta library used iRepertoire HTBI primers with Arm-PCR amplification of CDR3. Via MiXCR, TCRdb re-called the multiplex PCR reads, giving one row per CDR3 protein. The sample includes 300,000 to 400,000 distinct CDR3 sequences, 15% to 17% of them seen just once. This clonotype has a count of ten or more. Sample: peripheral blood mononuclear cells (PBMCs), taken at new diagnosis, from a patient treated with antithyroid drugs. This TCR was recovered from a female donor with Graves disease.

As DNA, the CDR3 is TGTGCCAGCAGTTACTCGATACAGGGGGCCGCTTTCTTT. Translation gives CASSYSIQGAAFF. The rearrangement joins TRBV6-5 to TRBJ1-1; TRBD1 matches at 9 bases. The junction had 4 bases not matched to a gene; V was cut back by 0 bases and J by 11 bases. CDR3 length equals 13 residues. CDR1 MNHEY and CDR2 SVGAGI come from the germline V gene.